This paragraph reports one T cell receptor (beta chain). This sample was taken from a study of blood T cell repertoires in COVID-19. The CDR3 has 17 amino acids. The junction had 9 bases not matched to a gene; V was cut back by 0 bases and J by 6 bases. Germline-derived CDR1 and CDR2 are SGHNT and YENEEA. Assay: immunoSEQ multiplex PCR; the TCRdb copy retains only in-frame clones and omits some. The top ten hold about 1.2% of the sample, which has roughly 300,000 clones, more than 70% seen once. The sample was peripheral blood. The chain is built from TRBV11-3 and TRBJ2-2; 8 bases are shared with TRBD2. The sequence was collected from a woman aged 50 to 60 with acute or convalescent COVID-19. The CDR3 region has the DNA TGTGCCAGCAGCTTAGACGGGGAGCGGGAGATTTCCGGGGAGCTGTTTTTT. Protein product: CASSLDGEREISGELFF.